This TCR beta chain was documented in a study of CD8 T cells in Susac syndrome. Notes on the study in general: In Susac syndrome, CD4+ T cell repertoires lacked any clonal expansion.

Random hexamers served to reverse transcribe about 0.5 to 1 ug RNA. TCRdb processed the immunoSEQ multiplex PCR reads anew with MiXCR; each CDR3 protein has one entry. The data show about 94,000 distinct CDR3 sequences, with roughly 94% seen just once and less than 0.4% held by the top ten. The length of the CDR3 is 14 residues. Germline V gene lookup returns CDR1 SGHAT and CDR2 FQNNGV. J lost 4 bases, V lost 5 bases, and 5 bases had no gene match. In its sample, this clonotype was seen once. Antigen: not known. Sequencing was carried out using CD4+ T cells from PBMCs. This rearrangement joins TRBV11-2 to TRBJ2-5; 9 positions match TRBD2. The clonotype comes from a human donor with Susac syndrome. The CDR3 DNA sequence: TGTGCCAGCAGCCGACTAGCGGCTCCAGAGACCCAGTACTTC. Translating it yields CASSRLAAPETQYF. The full variable domain, in which reference TRBV11-2 and TRBJ2-5 provide the parts outside the CDR3, is EAGVAQSPRYKIIEKRQSVAFWCNPISGHATLYWYQQILGQGPKLLIQFQNNGVVDDSQLPKDRFSAERLKGVDSTLKIQPAKLEDSAVYLCASSRLAAPETQYFGPGTRLLVL.